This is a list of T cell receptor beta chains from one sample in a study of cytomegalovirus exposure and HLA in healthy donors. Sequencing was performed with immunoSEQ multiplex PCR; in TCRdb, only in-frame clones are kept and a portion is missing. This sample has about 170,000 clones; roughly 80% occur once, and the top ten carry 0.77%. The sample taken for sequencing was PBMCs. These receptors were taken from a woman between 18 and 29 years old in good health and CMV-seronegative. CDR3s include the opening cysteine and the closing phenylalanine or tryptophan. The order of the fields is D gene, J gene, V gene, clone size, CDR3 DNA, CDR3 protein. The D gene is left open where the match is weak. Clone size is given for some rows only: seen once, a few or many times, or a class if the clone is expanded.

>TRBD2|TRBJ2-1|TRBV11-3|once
TGTGCCAGCAGCTCCGGCACCCCGGGACTAGCGTTCAATGAGCAGTTCTTC
CASSSGTPGLAFNEQFF
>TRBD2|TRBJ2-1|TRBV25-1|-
TGTGCCAGCAGTGAACCCGGGGGGAATGAGCAGTTCTTC
CASSEPGGNEQFF
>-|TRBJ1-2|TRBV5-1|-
TGCGCCAGCAGCTTGGAGTTGGGCACAGCCTATGGCTACACCTTC
CASSLELGTAYGYTF
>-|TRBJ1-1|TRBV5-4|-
TGTGCCAGCAGCCCCGGGAGAGAAACTGAAGCTTTCTTT
CASSPGRETEAFF
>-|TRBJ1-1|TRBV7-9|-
TGTGCCAGCAGCCCAGACACCGGGGGTGCTTTCTTT
CASSPDTGGAFF
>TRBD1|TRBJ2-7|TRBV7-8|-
TGTGCCAGCAGCCCTGCGGACAGGAGTCACTACGAGCAGTACTTC
CASSPADRSHYEQYF
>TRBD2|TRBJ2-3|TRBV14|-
TGTGCCAGCAGCCTTAGGACTAGCGGGAGGCCCACAGATACGCAGTATTTT
CASSLRTSGRPTDTQYF
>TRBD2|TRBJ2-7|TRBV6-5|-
TGTGCCAGCAGTCGACAAAGCGGGAGACGCCACGAGCAGTACTTC
CASSRQSGRRHEQYF
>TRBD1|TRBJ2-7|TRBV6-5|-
TGTGCCAGCAGAACCCGACAGGGATCCTACGAGCAGTACTTC
CASRTRQGSYEQYF
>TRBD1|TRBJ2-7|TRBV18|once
TGTGCCAGCTCACCCTCGGGACAGGGCACCTACGAGCAGTACTTC
CASSPSGQGTYEQYF
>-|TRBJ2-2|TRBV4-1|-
TGCGCCAGCAGCCGCAGCCCAGGGGCCCCCGGGGAGCTGTTTTTT
CASSRSPGAPGELFF
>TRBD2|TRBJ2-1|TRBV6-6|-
TGTGCCAGCCTTCAGGCGGGAGGGTCCTACAATGAGCAGTTCTTC
CASLQAGGSYNEQFF
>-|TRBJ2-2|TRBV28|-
TGTGCCAGCAGTTTACTCACCGGGACTTCCACCGGGGAGCTGTTTTTT
CASSLLTGTSTGELFF
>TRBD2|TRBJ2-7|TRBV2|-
TGTGCCAGCAGTGGGGGTAGCGGGAGGGCTCGGGAGCAGTACTTC
CASSGGSGRAREQYF
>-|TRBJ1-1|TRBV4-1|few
TGCGCCAGCAGCCCTTTCGGGTTGGTCGGGGGAGACACTGAAGCTTTCTTT
CASSPFGLVGGDTEAFF
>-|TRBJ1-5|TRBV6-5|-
TGTGCCAGCAGTACTGGCTCAGGGGGCAATCAGCCCCAGCATTTT
CASSTGSGGNQPQHF
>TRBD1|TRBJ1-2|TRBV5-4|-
TGTGCCAGCAGCTTGGGGGGACAGGGGGGCTATGGCTACACCTTC
CASSLGGQGGYGYTF
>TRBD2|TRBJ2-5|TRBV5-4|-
TGTGCCAGCAGCTTAGGACTAGCGGAGGTTGGGGAGACCCAGTACTTC
CASSLGLAEVGETQYF
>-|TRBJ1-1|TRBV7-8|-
TGTGCCAGCAGCCCTCGGACAGTAAACACTGAAGCTTTCTTT
CASSPRTVNTEAFF
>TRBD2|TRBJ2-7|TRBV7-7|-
TGTGCTAGCAGCCGTAGCGGGCTAAGACGGAGGGAGCAGTACTTC
CASSRSGLRRREQYF
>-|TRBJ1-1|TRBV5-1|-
TGCGCCAGCAGGCAGGGATTTTCTACCTTCACTGAAGCTTTCTTT
CASRQGFSTFTEAFF
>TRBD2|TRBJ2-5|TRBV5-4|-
TGTGCCAGCAGCTTAGGGGTAGCGGGATTCCAAGAGACCCAGTACTTC
CASSLGVAGFQETQYF
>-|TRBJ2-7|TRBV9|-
TGTGCCAGCAGCGTCCGGGACTCGATAGCCTACGAGCAGTACTTC
CASSVRDSIAYEQYF
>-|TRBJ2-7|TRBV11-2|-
TGTGCCAGCAGCTTAGATCAGTACGGGGTCTACGAGCAGTACTTC
CASSLDQYGVYEQYF
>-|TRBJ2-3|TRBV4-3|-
TGCGCCAGCAGCCAGGAGACCGGCCTCAGGTCAAGGGGTACGCAGTATTTT
CASSQETGLRSRGTQYF
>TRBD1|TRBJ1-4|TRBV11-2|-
TGTGCCAGCAGCTTAGATCCGAGACAGGGGGCCGCAACTAATGAAAAACTGTTTTTT
CASSLDPRQGAATNEKLFF
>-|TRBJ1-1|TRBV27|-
TGTGCCAGCAGACCGGGAGTGAACACTGAAGCTTTCTTT
CASRPGVNTEAFF
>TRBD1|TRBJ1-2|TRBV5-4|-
TGTGCCAGCAGCTTTCGGGACAGCTACTATGGCTACACCTTC
CASSFRDSYYGYTF
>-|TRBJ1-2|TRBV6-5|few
TGTGCCACCAACAACAGGGACGACTATGGCTACACCTTC
CATNNRDDYGYTF
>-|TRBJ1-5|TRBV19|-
TGTGCCAGCCAGTTCGGCGGCGGGGCGGGTGGCAATCAGCCCCAGCATTTT
CASQFGGGAGGNQPQHF
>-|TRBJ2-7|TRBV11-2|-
TGTGCCAGCAGCTTAGACCCCGGGGAAAGCTCCTACGAGCAGTACTTC
CASSLDPGESSYEQYF
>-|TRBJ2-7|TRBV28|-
TGTGCCAGCAGAACCACAGGGACCGGCTCCTACGAGCAGTACTTC
CASRTTGTGSYEQYF
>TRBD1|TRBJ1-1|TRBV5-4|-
TGTGCCAGCAGCCCCGACAGGGGGACGTACACTGAAGCTTTCTTT
CASSPDRGTYTEAFF
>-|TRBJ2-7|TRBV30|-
TGTGCCTGGAGTGTACTTGGCAGGGCAGGGTTTTTCGTCTACGAGCAGTACTTC
CAWSVLGRAGFFVYEQYF
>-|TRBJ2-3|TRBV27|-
TGTGCCAGCAGTTTAGGGGGACCAGCGGGAGATACGCAGTATTTT
CASSLGGPAGDTQYF
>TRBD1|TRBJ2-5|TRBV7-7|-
TGTGCTAGCAGCATAGGGACAGTATCGAAGACCCAGTACTTC
CASSIGTVSKTQYF
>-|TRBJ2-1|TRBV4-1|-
TGCGCCAGCAGCTATCAGGGGGGCAATGAGCAGTTCTTC
CASSYQGGNEQFF
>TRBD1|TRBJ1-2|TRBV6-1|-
TGTGCCAGCAGTGAACTTTGGAGGGTTGGGCAGGGGGTTAACTATGGCTACACCTTC
CASSELWRVGQGVNYGYTF
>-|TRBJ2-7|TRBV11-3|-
TGTGCCAGCGCCGTAGGGGTGTCCTACGAGCAGTACTTC
CASAVGVSYEQYF
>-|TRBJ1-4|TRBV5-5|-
TGTGCCAGCAGCTTGGTAGGGGCAACTAATGAAAAACTGTTTTTT
CASSLVGATNEKLFF